This section outlines one T cell receptor beta chain sequence together with its context. Its cognate antigen has yet to be identified. The input lacks base qualities; no much larger clone sits a single base away. This sample was included in a study of shared T cell receptors in the human thymus (dated by TCRdb to about 2021). General notes on the study: The study examined how self-reactive, shared T-cell receptor alpha chains are generated in the human thymus.

Receptors were amplified or captured by the immunoSEQ multiplex PCR assay. Held by TCRdb, this immuneACCESS table contains in-frame sequences only and omits some clones. Under half of the omission traces to an unresolved V gene where checked; the cause of the rest is unknown. The table for this sample lists under 850,000 clones; 88% of them were counted only once. In total, the top ten clones hold 0.0095% to 0.012% of the sample. CDR3 length: 21 amino acids, cysteine to phenylalanine. CDR3 DNA only is kept here, 63 bases in frame from base 1. V is cut back by 0 bases and J by 4 bases, with 19 bases in the junction unmatched. The CDR1 and CDR2 encoded by the germline V gene are WSHSY and SAAADI. These same data were also listed under a study on human thymus T cells. The second study's authors report: In Finland, the donors were immunologically healthy infants who were having open corrective cardiac surgery for congenital heart defects. The thymus tissue came from surgical resects taken out during corrective cardiac surgery. Both the thymic and the peripheral blood repertoires appeared to show biased V and J gene segment usage. The related research found that thymic TCR repertoires overlapped highly between unrelated individuals. The study described the TCR alpha and beta repertoires in roughly 8 infant thymus samples and four matching peripheral blood samples. Donor ages ranging from about 6 to 250 days were recorded, and a handful of male and a couple of female infants were included in the cohort. Thymocytes were released mechanically from tissue and stored at -70 °C as pellets of roughly 9-31 million cells. A QIAsymphony instrument was used to extract genomic DNA from the frozen cell pellets. TCRB and TCRAD loci were amplified from a standardized quantity of quality-controlled genomic DNA using the immunoSEQ multiplex PCR assay. The amplicons spanned the V(D)J region and were long enough to cover the CDR3 and allow V and J genes to be identified. Through the commercial immunoSEQ service, the amplicons were sequenced on an Illumina platform. Primer bias and sequencing errors were corrected as previously described, and TCRAD and TCRB definitions were based on the IMGT database. Repertoires were analysed with immunoSEQ Analyzer 3.0 and VDJTools, covering basic statistics, V/J segment usage, diversity estimates, rarefaction and pairwise overlap. Diversity was estimated using the Chao1, ChaoE, Efron-Thisted, Shannon and inverse Simpson indices, and was also estimated on datasets down-sampled to the size of the smallest sample. For repertoire overlap, CDR3 nucleotide sequence, V gene and J gene had to match strictly, and clustering was done by Jaccard-based multidimensional scaling. On average, approximately 800,000 unique TCRB clonotypes were obtained from thymus samples, compared with some 84,000 from blood samples.

The sequence joins TRBV10-2 to TRBJ2-1; TRBD2 lines up with 9 middle nucleotides. What was sequenced was thymocytes. This receptor was obtained from a boy under three years old with a congenital heart defect. Donor details come from another sample of the same person, matched by shared clones. The nucleotides read TGCGCCAGCAGTGAGTCCTGTGGTATGGAGGGTAGACTAGCGGTATACAATGAGCAGTTCTTC. This sequence encodes CASSESCGMEGRLAVYNEQFF.